These 28 T cell receptor beta chains share one sample of origin, sequenced in a study of T cells in localized non-small cell lung cancer. Repertoires were generated with immunoSEQ multiplex PCR, while TCRdb's copy carries only in-frame clones and drops some. The repertoire holds around 55,000 clones, around nine tenths seen once, with 16% in the top ten. Sequenced material: PBMCs, taken before any cancer treatment. These receptors were collected from a female donor with stage II lung adenocarcinoma.

This chain links TRBV6-1 with TRBJ1-1; D perhaps matches TRBD1 (5 bases). The V end was cut by 3 bases, the J end by 0 bases, with 11 bases between. Germline V gives CDR1 MNHNS, CDR2 SASEGT. The CDR3 runs to 15 residues. CDR3 DNA: TGTGCCAGCAGTGATCAGGGTGCCATGAACACTGAAGCTTTCTTT. Translated, it gives CASSDQGAMNTEAFF.

J is TRBJ2-3 and V is TRBV19; D possibly corresponds to TRBD2 (5 bases). The CDR3 has 15 amino acids. Per germline, CDR1 LNHDA and CDR2 SQIVND (reference sequence). Trimming removed 7 bases at V and 2 bases at J, with 16 bases between. This CDR3 is CASTDPGLNTDTQYF. CDR3 coding DNA: TGTGCCAGTACCGATCCGGGATTGAACACAGATACGCAGTATTTT.

This chain links TRBV5-3 with TRBJ1-5; maybe TRBD1 (6 bases). TRBV5-3 qualifies as an ORF whose function is uncertain. The CDR3 extends over 12 amino acids. Deletions cut 8 bases from V and 5 bases from J, with 11 bases between. CDR3 coding DNA: TGTGCCAGGTTGCCAGGGGATCAGCCCCAGCATTTT. Translation gives CARLPGDQPQHF.

V gene TRBV7-3 combines with J gene TRBJ1-6; 7 bases match TRBD1. Germline V gives CDR1 SGHTA, CDR2 FQGTGA. V dropped 5 bases and J dropped 6; count of bases not matched to a gene: 16. The CDR3 is 18 residues long. The CDR3 spells CASSLRTGQDEFNSPLHF. In nucleotides, the CDR3 is TGTGCCAGCAGCCTTAGGACAGGTCAAGATGAATTTAATTCACCCCTCCACTTT.

V is TRBV7-7 and J is TRBJ2-5; D is ambiguous. Germline CDR1 and CDR2: SSHAT and FNYEAQ (reference sequence). Trimming stripped 5 bases from V and 2 bases from J, with 15 bases between. The CDR3 is 15 amino acids. CDR3 coding DNA: TGTGCCAGCAGCATAGGGCCAGCCCCACAAGAGACCCAGTACTTC. This gives the protein CASSIGPAPQETQYF.

This sequence joins TRBV2 and TRBJ2-1; 12 positions match TRBD2. The CDR3 contains 15 residues. V lost 5 bases to trimming and J lost 4 bases; unmatched junction nucleotides: 3. Germline-derived CDR1 and CDR2 are SNHLY and FYNNEI. Here the CDR3 DNA reads TGTGCCAGCAGTCAACTAGCGGGGGGATACAATGAGCAGTTCTTC. Translated, it gives CASSQLAGGYNEQFF.

The chain recombines TRBV6-1 with TRBJ2-7, with 8 bases aligning to TRBD1. Germline loops: CDR1 MNHNS, CDR2 SASEGT. The CDR3 consists of 13 residues. Germline trimming cut 4 bases from V and 6 bases from J; bases unmatched to any gene: 5. The CDR3 loop reads CASSATGVGEQYF. CDR3 in DNA: TGTGCCAGCAGTGCGACAGGGGTAGGCGAGCAGTACTTC.

The chain employs TRBV6-1 and TRBJ2-7; 9 bases fit TRBD1. The V and J ends lost 5 bases and 3 bases, in that order; junction bases with no gene match: 5. The CDR3 consists of 14 residues. Germline CDR1 reads MNHNS; CDR2 reads SASEGT. The CDR3: CASSHRDRVYEQYF. The CDR3 nucleotides read TGTGCCAGCAGTCACCGGGACAGGGTCTACGAGCAGTACTTC.

The V and J genes are TRBV11-1 and TRBJ2-7, with D perhaps matching TRBD1 or TRBD2 (5 bases each). CDR1 SGHAT and CDR2 FQDESV come from the germline V gene (reference sequence). V was cut by 4 bases and J by 2 bases, with 12 bases left in between. CDR3 length: 14 residues. In DNA, the CDR3 is TGTGCCAGCAGCTACCGGGACGGACCCTACGAGCAGTACTTC. Translation gives CASSYRDGPYEQYF.

The count of this clone is one. The chain is built from TRBV29-1 and TRBJ2-1; possibly TRBD1 or TRBD2 for D (6 bases each). The length of the CDR3 is 14 residues. Between the trimmed V and J ends, which lost 5 bases and 8 bases, there was a span of 19 bases. Per germline, CDR1 SQVTM and CDR2 ANQGSEA. CDR3 sequence (DNA): TGCAGCGTTAATGGGGGGCAATCCGACTATGAGCAGTTCTTC. This encodes CSVNGGQSDYEQFF.

V gene TRBV29-1 combines with J gene TRBJ1-4; D might be TRBD1 (6 bases). Germline assignment: CDR1 SQVTM and CDR2 ANQGSEA. V dropped 4 bases and J dropped 8 bases, with 17 bases sitting between them. This CDR3 region has 14 residues. This CDR3 is CSVAREGEREKLFF. The CDR3 DNA is TGCAGCGTTGCAAGGGAGGGGGAGCGGGAAAAACTGTTTTTT.

The gene calls are TRBV19 and TRBJ2-7, with 11 bases matching TRBD1. The CDR3 has 14 amino acids. J lost 6 bases, V lost 5 bases, and 6 bases had no gene match. CDR1 is LNHDA and CDR2 is SQIVND in the germline V gene (reference sequence). The CDR3 loop reads CASSGGTGGIEQYF. The CDR3 nucleotides read TGTGCCAGTAGTGGTGGGACAGGGGGGATCGAGCAGTACTTC.

The chain joins TRBV5-6 to TRBJ2-5, with 8 bases matching TRBD1. Germline V gene lookup returns CDR1 SGHDT and CDR2 YYEEEE. With 2 bases clipped from V and 4 bases from J, the junction kept 1 base outside the gene matches. This CDR3 has 13 residues. CDR3 in amino acids: CASSLTGGETQYF. The CDR3 nucleotides are TGTGCCAGCAGCTTAACAGGGGGAGAGACCCAGTACTTC.

The gene calls are TRBV6-6 and TRBJ2-2; 8 nucleotides match TRBD2. CDR3 size: 16 residues. Germline V gene lookup returns CDR1 MNHNY and CDR2 SVGAGI (reference sequence). V trimming: 6 bases; J trimming: 5 bases; junction bases outside the gene matches: 11. CDR3 nucleotide sequence: TGTGCCAGCAGCCCATCGGGACGGGGGGGAACCGGGGAGCTGTTTTTT. It is translated as CASSPSGRGGTGELFF.

V is TRBV5-4 and J is TRBJ1-3, with D possibly matching TRBD1 (6 bases). There are 17 residues in the CDR3. Between the trimmed V and J ends, which lost 2 bases and 2 bases, there was a span of 17 bases. The germline V gene has CDR1 SGHNT and CDR2 YYREEE (reference sequence). In DNA, the CDR3 is TGTGCCAGCAGCTTTACAGGGCCCTCTTCCGCTGGAAACACCATATATTTT. Protein: CASSFTGPSSAGNTIYF.

The chain employs TRBV6-6 and TRBJ2-7; TRBD2 might be the D (5 bases). V gave up 2 bases and J gave up 3 bases, with 11 bases separating them. CDR1 and CDR2 from the germline V gene are MNHNY and SVGAGI (reference sequence). The CDR3 covers 14 residues. As DNA, the CDR3 is TGTGCCAGCAGTTACGGGGTAGGAGGCTACGAGCAGTACTTC. This translates into CASSYGVGGYEQYF.

V usage is TRBV10-1 and J usage is TRBJ2-1; TRBD1 aligns across 7 bases. CDR1 and CDR2 (germline): WNHNN, SYGVQD (reference sequence). The CDR3 is 16 residues long. V shed 2 bases and J 0 bases; nucleotides not matched to a gene: 4. The CDR3 DNA sequence: TGCGCCAGCAGTGAGAAACAGGGGAGCTCCTACAATGAGCAGTTCTTC. This gives the protein CASSEKQGSSYNEQFF.

The chain couples TRBV5-6 to TRBJ2-2, with 8 nucleotides matching TRBD2. V lost 0 bases to trimming and J lost 1 base; unmatched junction nucleotides: 5. The CDR3 is made up of 17 amino acids. The germline V gene has CDR1 SGHDT and CDR2 YYEEEE. The CDR3 here is CASSLVLADWNTGELFF. CDR3 nucleotide sequence: TGTGCCAGCAGCTTGGTACTAGCGGATTGGAACACCGGGGAGCTGTTTTTT. Using reference TRBV5-6 and TRBJ2-2 for the parts outside the CDR3, the full variable domain is DAGVTQSPTHLIKTRGQQVTLRCSPKSGHDTVSWYQQALGQGPQFIFQYYEEEERQRGNFPDRFSGHQFPNYSSELNVNALLLGDSALYLCASSLVLADWNTGELFFGEGSRLTVL.

The V call is TRBV7-9, the J call TRBJ1-2; D ambiguous. Deletions cut 1 base from V and 6 bases from J, with 3 bases between. Germline V lookup: CDR1 SEHNR, CDR2 FQNEAQ (reference sequence). The CDR3 has 11 amino acids. The CDR3: CASSLDNGYTF. The DNA for the CDR3 is TGTGCCAGCAGCTTAGATAATGGCTACACCTTC.

The rearrangement uses TRBV6-6 and TRBJ2-5; D is ambiguous. Germline CDR1 MNHNY, CDR2 SVGAGI (reference sequence). The CDR3 is 11 residues long. Trimming pared 5 bases from V and 2 bases from J, leaving 3 bases between. CDR3 DNA: TGTGCCAGCAGTGCACAAGAGACCCAGTACTTC. As protein: CASSAQETQYF.

V is TRBV10-1 and J is TRBJ1-1, with a weak D call TRBD1 (5 bases). CDR1 is WNHNN, CDR2 SYGVQD, per germline (reference sequence). The germline V and J ends were trimmed by 4 bases and 11 bases, with 17 bases remaining between them. The CDR3 loop spans 13 amino acids. The CDR3 DNA is TGCGCCAGCAGTGGTTCAGGGTCAGTGGGCGCTTTCTTT. Amino acid sequence: CASSGSGSVGAFF.

This clone was detected once. V usage is TRBV5-4 and J usage is TRBJ2-3, with 8 bases matching TRBD2. The germline CDR1 and CDR2 sequences are SGHNT and YYREEE (reference sequence). Germline trimming cut 4 bases from V and 0 bases from J; bases unmatched to any gene: 7. This CDR3 comprises 16 residues. This CDR3 reads CASSPHRGGSTDTQYF. The CDR3, as DNA: TGTGCCAGCAGCCCCCACCGCGGGGGGAGCACAGATACGCAGTATTTT. Drawing the rest from reference TRBV5-4 and TRBJ2-3, the complete variable domain is ETGVTQSPTHLIKTRGQQVTLRCSSQSGHNTVSWYQQALGQGPQFIFQYYREEENGRGNFPPRFSGLQFPNYSSELNVNALELDDSALYLCASSPHRGGSTDTQYFGPGTRLTVL.

The CDR3 coding sequence is TGTGCCAGTAGTTCGGGACAGGGGAAAGAGACCCAGTACTTC. This translates into CASSSGQGKETQYF. The rearrangement uses TRBV19 and TRBJ2-5; 10 nucleotides line up with TRBD1. CDR3 length equals 14 residues. With V trimmed by 5 bases and J by 3 bases, 3 bases remained unmatched. CDR1 and CDR2 from the germline V gene are LNHDA and SQIVND (reference sequence).

The CDR3, as DNA: TGTGCCAGCAGCCTCGGGGGGTATAGCAATCAGCCCCAGCATTTT. This encodes CASSLGGYSNQPQHF. The chain recombines TRBV11-2 with TRBJ1-5; tentative D call: TRBD1 (5 bases). The V end lost 5 bases, the J end lost 0 bases, and 11 bases lay between the germline ends. Germline V gene data show CDR1 as SGHAT and CDR2 as FQNNGV. The CDR3 has 15 amino acids.

Concerning this clone itself: In the same sample, other DNA sequences code for this CDR3. This sequence joins TRBV2 and TRBJ1-2; the match to TRBD1 covers 8 bases. The CDR3 consists of 10 residues. V dropped 8 bases and J dropped 8; count of bases not matched to a gene: 1. Per the germline V gene, CDR1 is SNHLY and CDR2 is FYNNEI. DNA of the CDR3: TGTGCCAGCGGACAGGGCGGCTACACCTTC. This translates into CASGQGGYTF.

This chain uses TRBV14 with TRBJ2-7; tentative D call: TRBD2 (6 bases). V gave up 1 base and J gave up 7 bases, with 11 bases separating them. CDR3 length: 13 amino acids. CDR1 and CDR2 from the germline V gene are SGHDN and FVKESK. In DNA form, the CDR3 reads TGTGCCAGCAGCCAAGTCGGAGGGATGGAGCAGTACTTC. It codes for CASSQVGGMEQYF.

V usage is TRBV11-2 and J usage is TRBJ1-1; tentatively, D is TRBD1 (5 bases). Trimming stripped 4 bases from V and 0 bases from J, with 12 bases between. Germline-derived CDR1 and CDR2 are SGHAT and FQNNGV. This CDR3 spans 15 amino acids. CDR3 in DNA: TGTGCCAGCAGCTCGGCCGGGACGGTGAACACTGAAGCTTTCTTT. Amino acids: CASSSAGTVNTEAFF.

The rearrangement uses TRBV7-8 and TRBJ1-1, with D perhaps TRBD1 (5 bases). With 1 base removed from V and 4 bases from J, the gap between germline ends came to 10 bases. The CDR3 length is 14 residues. The germline V gene has CDR1 SGHVS and CDR2 FQNEAQ. The CDR3 loop is CASSLGGLSTEAFF. For the CDR3, the DNA is TGTGCCAGCAGCTTAGGGGGACTTTCCACTGAAGCTTTCTTT.